Detailed here is one TCR beta chain. Its antigen is undetermined. The repertoire was sequenced with immunoSEQ multiplex PCR; TCRdb's copy has only in-frame clones and lacks some. The sample comprises about 140,000 clones, 92% of which are singletons, and 1.3% to 1.5% rests with the top ten. This specimen belongs to a study of T cell responses to AZD1222 COVID-19 vaccine. Findings and limits, study-wide: The study found vaccine-associated CD4 TCRs spanning spike, dominant at 160-218 and 743-854. Spike-specific TCR repertoires showed rising breadth and depth after two AZD1222 doses. Donors were largely white British and mainly female; clonal diversity was possibly underestimated.

Germline CDR1 reads MNHEY; CDR2 reads SMNVEV (reference sequence). The CDR3 has 14 amino acids. With 3 bases removed from V and 9 bases from J, the gap between germline ends came to 15 bases. This TCR was recovered from an adult in good health. The V call is TRBV27, the J call TRBJ2-1; maybe TRBD2 (6 bases). The sample consisted of peripheral blood, taken on day 0 of AZD1222 vaccination. The CDR3 here is CASSLEGGTAEQFF. The CDR3 bases are TGTGCCAGCAGTTTGGAGGGAGGAACGGCTGAGCAGTTCTTC.